The clone carrying this T cell receptor (beta chain) was counted only a few times. The antigen is undetermined. The data were obtained in a study of blood T cells in healthy people across ages. Overall study results and limits: Older age went with lower TCR beta diversity per million T cells, in a roughly linear way.

A second PCR of roughly 7 to 11 cycles used a sample-barcoded 5' primer and a J-beta primer mix. TCRdb reprocessed the 5' RACE reads via MiXCR and lists one record per CDR3 protein. The table lists hundreds of thousands of distinct CDR3 sequences, roughly 50% of them singletons, with 35% to 40% in the top ten. Sequenced input: blood. This receptor was identified in a man aged 55 to 70 in good health.

CDR3 nucleotides: TGTGCCAGCAGTGCGGCCGGGGGAGATACGCAGTATTTT. Translation gives CASSAAGGDTQYF. The V gene is TRBV27, the J gene TRBJ2-3; D might be TRBD2 (6 bases). Trimming stripped 5 bases from V and 5 bases from J, with 11 bases between. The CDR3 has 13 residues. Germline V gene lookup returns CDR1 MNHEY and CDR2 SMNVEV (reference sequence).